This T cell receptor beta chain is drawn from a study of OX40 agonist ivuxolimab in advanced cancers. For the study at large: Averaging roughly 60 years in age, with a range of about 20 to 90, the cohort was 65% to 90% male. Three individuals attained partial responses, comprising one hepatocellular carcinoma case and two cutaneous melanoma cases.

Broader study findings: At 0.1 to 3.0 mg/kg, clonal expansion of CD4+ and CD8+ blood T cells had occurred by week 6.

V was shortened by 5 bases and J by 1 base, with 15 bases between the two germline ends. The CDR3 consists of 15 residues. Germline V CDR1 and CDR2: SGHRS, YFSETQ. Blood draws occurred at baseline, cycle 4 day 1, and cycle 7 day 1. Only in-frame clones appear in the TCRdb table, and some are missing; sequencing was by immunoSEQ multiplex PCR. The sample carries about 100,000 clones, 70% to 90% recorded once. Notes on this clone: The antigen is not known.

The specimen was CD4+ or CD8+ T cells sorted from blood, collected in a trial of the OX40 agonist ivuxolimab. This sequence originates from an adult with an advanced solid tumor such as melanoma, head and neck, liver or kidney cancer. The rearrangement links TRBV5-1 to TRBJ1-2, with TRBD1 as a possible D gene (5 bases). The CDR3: CASSYGTEVNYGYTF. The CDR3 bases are TGCGCCAGCAGTTACGGGACGGAGGTTAACTATGGCTACACCTTC.